The 18 T cell receptor beta chains reported below all come from one sample, sequenced in a study of Ad26.COV2.S vaccination and SARS-CoV-2 variants. Data came from immunoSEQ multiplex PCR; TCRdb stores just in-frame clones and leaves some out. The repertoire has 150,000 to 200,000 clones, around 88% of them found once; the top ten carry under 7.5%. The material was peripheral blood, obtained after recovery from COVID-19. Receptors were obtained from a human donor who had recovered from COVID-19.

This chain uses TRBV18 with TRBJ2-7, with 10 bases fitting TRBD1. The CDR3 covers 15 residues. Germline V gene data show CDR1 as KGHSH and CDR2 as LQKENI. The J segment lost 7 bases and the V segment lost 2 bases, leaving 8 bases of the junction unmatched. The DNA for the CDR3 is TGTGCCAGCTCACCAAGGACAGGGGGGACTGAGGAGCAGTACTTC. This codes for CASSPRTGGTEEQYF.

V and J are TRBV5-6 and TRBJ2-5; a weak D match, TRBD2 (6 bases). Germline V lookup: CDR1 SGHDT, CDR2 YYEEEE. The CDR3 contains 14 residues. V was cut by 4 bases and J by 3 bases, with 13 bases left in between. The CDR3 spells CASSRRETKETQYF. The DNA of the CDR3 is TGTGCCAGCAGCCGCCGGGAGACTAAAGAGACCCAGTACTTC. Supplemented by reference TRBV5-6 and TRBJ2-5, the full variable domain reads DAGVTQSPTHLIKTRGQQVTLRCSPKSGHDTVSWYQQALGQGPQFIFQYYEEEERQRGNFPDRFSGHQFPNYSSELNVNALLLGDSALYLCASSRRETKETQYFGPGTRLLVL.

The CDR3 loop reads CASRSEGRQTQYF. The CDR3 DNA reads as TGTGCCAGCAGGAGCGAGGGGAGGCAGACCCAGTACTTC. V gene TRBV6-6 combines with J gene TRBJ2-5; a possible D gene is TRBD2 (6 bases). From germline, CDR1 is MNHNY and CDR2 SVGAGI (reference sequence). The CDR3 runs to 13 residues. V was cut by 6 bases and J by 6 bases, with 14 bases left in between.

The genes are TRBV28 and TRBJ1-1; perhaps TRBD1 as D (5 bases). Trimming shortened V by 6 bases and J by 1 base, and 9 bases separated the two germline ends. Germline lookup yields CDR1 MDHEN and CDR2 SYDVKM. This CDR3 region has 13 residues. The CDR3 DNA is TGTGCCAGCAGGGTTGGACAGAACACTGAAGCTTTCTTT. This encodes CASRVGQNTEAFF.

This chain links TRBV3-1 (or the pseudogene TRBV3-2) with TRBJ1-4; 8 nucleotides agree with TRBD1. CDR1 is LGHDT and CDR2 is YNNKEL in the germline V gene (reference sequence). V lost 4 bases to trimming and J lost 4 bases; unmatched junction nucleotides: 2. The CDR3 is made up of 14 amino acids. DNA for the CDR3: TGTGCCAGCAGCCCGACAGGGGTTAATGAAAAACTGTTTTTT. Its protein product is CASSPTGVNEKLFF.

This chain links TRBV6-5 with TRBJ1-1; D not certain. The germline V gene encodes CDR1 MNHEY and CDR2 SVGAGI. The V and J ends lost 10 bases and 4 bases respectively, with 16 bases between them. This CDR3 is built from 13 residues. In DNA form, the CDR3 reads TGTGCCACCCGAGAGATTTTGGGCACTGAAGCTTTCTTT. Translation gives CATREILGTEAFF.

This rearrangement joins TRBV18 to TRBJ2-3; D gene unclear. The CDR3 totals 14 residues. V was trimmed by 3 bases and J by 1 base, leaving 8 bases between them. Per the germline V gene, CDR1 is KGHSH and CDR2 is LQKENI. CDR3 DNA: TGTGCCAGCTCACCCCTAATGGGCACAGATACGCAGTATTTT. Translation: CASSPLMGTDTQYF.

The chain uses TRBV19 and TRBJ1-1, with 11 nucleotides matching TRBD1. This CDR3 is 15 amino acids long. Per the germline V gene, CDR1 is LNHDA and CDR2 is SQIVND (reference sequence). J was trimmed by 6 bases and V by 4 bases; bases with no gene match: 7. The CDR3 DNA reads as TGTGCCAGTAGTAATCGGGACAGGGGGGACCCTGAAGCTTTCTTT. This encodes CASSNRDRGDPEAFF.

V usage is TRBV9 and J usage is TRBJ2-6, with TRBD1 matching over 8 bases. The CDR3 totals 23 residues. J lost 4 bases, V lost 0 bases, and 24 bases had no gene match. From germline, CDR1 is SGDLS and CDR2 YYNGEE. The CDR3 nucleotides read TGTGCCAGCAGCGTAGCCTCCTGGGACAATCCACAGGGGGGTGGGCTCGGGGCCAACGTCCTGACTTTC. The encoded protein is CASSVASWDNPQGGGLGANVLTF.

The genes are TRBV6-6 and TRBJ1-5; D might be TRBD1 (6 bases). V lost 6 bases to trimming and J lost 12 bases, with 12 bases between them. Germline CDR1 reads MNHNY; CDR2 reads SVGAGI (reference sequence). This CDR3 comprises 11 residues. CDR3 residues: CASSSDRSQHF. CDR3 nucleotides: TGTGCCAGCAGCTCCGACAGGAGCCAGCATTTT.

The chain combines TRBV30 with TRBJ1-6; no reliable D call. V lost 0 bases, J lost 9 bases, and 15 bases lay in between. The CDR3 runs 15 residues. Germline V CDR1 and CDR2: GTSNPN, SVGIG (reference sequence). The CDR3 spells CAWSVGAGVSSPLHF. The CDR3 coding sequence is TGTGCCTGGAGTGTTGGCGCGGGTGTAAGTTCACCCCTCCACTTT.

The genes are TRBV28 and TRBJ1-5; 7 nucleotides line up with TRBD1. With 6 bases clipped from V and 2 bases from J, the junction kept 7 bases outside the gene matches. Germline V CDR1 and CDR2: MDHEN, SYDVKM. This CDR3 has 15 amino acids. The DNA of the CDR3 is TGTGCCAGCAGCCGTCCCGACAGGGGCAATCAGCCCCAGCATTTT. It codes for CASSRPDRGNQPQHF.

The J gene is TRBJ1-1, the V gene TRBV19; 7 bases agree with TRBD1. The junction had 6 bases not matched to a gene; V was cut back by 7 bases and J by 1 base. Germline CDR1 and CDR2: LNHDA and SQIVND (reference sequence). The CDR3 extends over 14 amino acids. Here the CDR3 DNA reads TGTGCCAGTACCTGGACAGGACAGAACACTGAAGCTTTCTTT. This translates into CASTWTGQNTEAFF.

Many counts were recorded for this clone. This chain uses TRBV9 with TRBJ2-1; D is uncertain. V was clipped by 2 bases and J by 7 bases, with 10 bases between them. The CDR3 length is 13 residues. Germline loops: CDR1 SGDLS, CDR2 YYNGEE. CDR3 bases: TGTGCCAGCAGCGTGGCACTGAGGAATGAGCAGTTCTTC. Amino acid sequence: CASSVALRNEQFF.

J is TRBJ2-3 and V is TRBV6-5; D may be TRBD2 (6 bases). Germline V gene sequence: CDR1 MNHEY, CDR2 SVGAGI. Trimming left V 6 bases short and J 5 bases short, with 9 bases between. This CDR3 spans 12 amino acids. CDR3 in DNA: TGTGCCAGCAGGGTTAGCGGAGATACGCAGTATTTT. It yields the protein CASRVSGDTQYF.

This chain connects TRBV5-4 to TRBJ2-3; 7 nucleotides agree with TRBD2. Germline values: CDR1 SGHNT, CDR2 YYREEE (reference sequence). The CDR3 covers 14 residues. The J segment lost 5 bases and the V segment lost 4 bases, leaving 7 bases of the junction unmatched. CDR3 in DNA: TGTGCCAGCAGCCTAACGGGAGGAGGAGATACGCAGTATTTT. Protein sequence: CASSLTGGGDTQYF.

CDR3 protein: CASSLVAGENTDTQYF. DNA of the CDR3: TGTGCCAGCAGCTTAGTAGCGGGGGAAAACACAGATACGCAGTATTTT. This chain links TRBV7-9 with TRBJ2-3, with 9 bases that match TRBD2. CDR3 length: 16 amino acids. Germline values: CDR1 SEHNR, CDR2 FQNEAQ (reference sequence). V shed 1 base and J 2 bases; nucleotides not matched to a gene: 4.

The rearrangement uses TRBV6-6 and TRBJ1-5, with D hard to call. Trimming stripped 5 bases from V and 2 bases from J, with 7 bases between. CDR1 and CDR2 (germline): MNHNY, SVGAGI (reference sequence). CDR3 length equals 13 residues. CDR3 sequence (DNA): TGTGCCAGCAGTCAGGTTGGCAATCAGCCCCAGCATTTT. Encoded protein: CASSQVGNQPQHF.